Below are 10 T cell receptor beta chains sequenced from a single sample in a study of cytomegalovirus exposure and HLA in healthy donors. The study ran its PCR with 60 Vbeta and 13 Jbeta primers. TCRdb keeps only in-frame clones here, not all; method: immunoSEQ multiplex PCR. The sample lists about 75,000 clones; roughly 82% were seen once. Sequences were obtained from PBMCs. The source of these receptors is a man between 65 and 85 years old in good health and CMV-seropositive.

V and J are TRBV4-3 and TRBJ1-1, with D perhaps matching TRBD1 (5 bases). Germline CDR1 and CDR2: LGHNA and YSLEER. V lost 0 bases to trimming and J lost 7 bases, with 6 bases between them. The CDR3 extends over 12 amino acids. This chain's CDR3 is CASSQEGLEAFF. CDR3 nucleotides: TGCGCCAGCAGCCAAGAGGGACTTGAAGCTTTCTTT.

The CDR3 is CASTIGQGGSYEQYF. Here the CDR3 DNA reads TGTGCCAGCACCATCGGACAGGGGGGTTCCTACGAGCAGTACTTC. J is TRBJ2-7 and V is TRBV6-1; the match to TRBD1 covers 10 bases. Germline trimming cut 7 bases from V and 1 base from J; bases unmatched to any gene: 7. Germline values: CDR1 MNHNS, CDR2 SASEGT. This CDR3 comprises 15 residues.

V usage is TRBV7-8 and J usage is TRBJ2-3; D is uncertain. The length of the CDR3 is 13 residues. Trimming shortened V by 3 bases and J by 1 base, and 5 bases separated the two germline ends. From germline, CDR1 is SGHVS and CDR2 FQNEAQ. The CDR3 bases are TGTGCCAGCAGCTTTCAGGGCACAGATACGCAGTATTTT. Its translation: CASSFQGTDTQYF.

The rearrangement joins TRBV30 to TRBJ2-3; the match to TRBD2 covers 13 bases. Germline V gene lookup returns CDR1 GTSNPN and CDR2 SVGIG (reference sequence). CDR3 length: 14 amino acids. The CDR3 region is CARTSGSATDTQYF. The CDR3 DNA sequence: TGTGCACGGACTAGCGGGAGTGCAACAGATACGCAGTATTTT.

CDR3 coding DNA: TGTGCCAGCAGCTTAAGCCCCCTTGAAGGGGCTGGTGAAAAACTGTTTTTT. Its translation is CASSLSPLEGAGEKLFF. This rearrangement joins TRBV7-9 to TRBJ1-4, with D possibly TRBD1 on 5 matching bases. The CDR3 loop spans 17 amino acids. Trimming shortened V by 2 bases and J by 7 bases, and 20 bases separated the two germline ends. The V gene's germline CDR1 is SEHNR and CDR2 FQNEAQ (reference sequence).

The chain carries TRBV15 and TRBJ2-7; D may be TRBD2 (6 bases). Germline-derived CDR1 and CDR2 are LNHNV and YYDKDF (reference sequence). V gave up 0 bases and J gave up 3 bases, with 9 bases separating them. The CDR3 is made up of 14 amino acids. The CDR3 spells CATSREGTFYEQYF. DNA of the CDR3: TGTGCCACCAGCAGAGAGGGGACTTTCTACGAGCAGTACTTC.

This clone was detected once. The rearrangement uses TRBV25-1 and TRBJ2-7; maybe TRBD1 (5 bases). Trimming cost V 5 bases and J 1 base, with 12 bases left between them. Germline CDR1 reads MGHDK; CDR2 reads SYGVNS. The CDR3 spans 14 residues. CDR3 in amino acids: CASSRQMGSYEQYF. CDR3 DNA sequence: TGTGCCAGCAGTAGACAGATGGGATCCTACGAGCAGTACTTC.

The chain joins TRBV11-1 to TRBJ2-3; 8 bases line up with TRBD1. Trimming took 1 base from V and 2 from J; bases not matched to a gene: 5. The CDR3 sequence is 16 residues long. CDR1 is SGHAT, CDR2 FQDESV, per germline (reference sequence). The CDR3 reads CASSLGGQAYTDTQYF. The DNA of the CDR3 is TGTGCCAGCAGCTTAGGGGGACAGGCCTACACAGATACGCAGTATTTT.

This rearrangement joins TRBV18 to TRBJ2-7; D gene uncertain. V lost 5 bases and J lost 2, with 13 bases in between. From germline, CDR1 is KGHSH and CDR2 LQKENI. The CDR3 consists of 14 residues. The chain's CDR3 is CASSNSDGAYEQYF. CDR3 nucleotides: TGTGCCAGCTCAAACTCCGACGGAGCCTACGAGCAGTACTTC.

The CDR3 DNA sequence: TGTGCCAGCAGCGTGGGCGGGAGCACAGATACGCAGTATTTT. It translates to CASSVGGSTDTQYF. The gene calls are TRBV7-9 and TRBJ2-3; D perhaps matches TRBD2 (5 bases). Trimming cost V 5 bases and J 0 bases, with 9 bases left between them. This CDR3 comprises 14 residues. Per the germline V gene, CDR1 is SEHNR and CDR2 is FQNEAQ (reference sequence).